What follows is one TCR beta chain and its context. This entry comes from a study of blood T cells in healthy people across ages. A second roughly 7 to 12 cycle PCR used barcoded and J-beta primers. TCRdb fed the 5' RACE reads into MiXCR, producing one record per CDR3 protein. This table has some 710,000 distinct CDR3 sequences, about 42% appearing once. This CDR3 comprises 15 residues. Germline values: CDR1 SEHNR, CDR2 FQNEAQ (reference sequence). V shed 4 bases and J shed 2 bases, with 13 bases lying between them. Sequenced sample: blood. This clonotype originated in a man of 80 years or more in good health. The V and J genes are TRBV7-9 and TRBJ2-3; a weak D match, TRBD2 (7 bases). The CDR3 bases are TGTGCCAGCAGCTCTGCGGGGGACACCACAGATACGCAGTATTTT. Residues: CASSSAGDTTDTQYF. The entire variable domain, with the rest obtained from reference TRBV7-9 and TRBJ2-3, is as follows: DTGVSQNPRHKITKRGQNVTFRCDPISEHNRLYWYRQTLGQGPEFLTYFQNEAQLEKSRLLSDRFSAERPKGSFSTLEIQRTEQGDSAMYLCASSSAGDTTDTQYFGPGTRLTVL.